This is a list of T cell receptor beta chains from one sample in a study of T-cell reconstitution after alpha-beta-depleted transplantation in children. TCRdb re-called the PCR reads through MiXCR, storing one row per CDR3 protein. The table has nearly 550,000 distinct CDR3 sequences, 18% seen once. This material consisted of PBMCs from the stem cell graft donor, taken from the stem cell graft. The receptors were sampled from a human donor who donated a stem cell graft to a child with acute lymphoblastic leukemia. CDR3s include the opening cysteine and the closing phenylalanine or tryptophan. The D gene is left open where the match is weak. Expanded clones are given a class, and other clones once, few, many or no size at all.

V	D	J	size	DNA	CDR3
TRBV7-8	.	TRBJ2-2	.	TGTGCCAGCAGCTTAAGGGTCTTACCCGGGACCGGGGAGCTGTTTTTT	CASSLRVLPGTGELFF
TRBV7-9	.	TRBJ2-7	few	TGTGCCAGCAGCCGAGTTTTGGCGGGAACCAACGAGCAGTACTTC	CASSRVLAGTNEQYF
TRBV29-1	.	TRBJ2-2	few	TGCAGCGTTAAGCTCGGCACCGGGGAGCTGTTTTTT	CSVKLGTGELFF
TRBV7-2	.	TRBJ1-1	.	TGTGCCAGCAGCCGAGGACAGCCAAACCCTGAAGCTTTCTTT	CASSRGQPNPEAFF
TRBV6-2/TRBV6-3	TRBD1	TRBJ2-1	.	TGTGCCAGCAGTTACCAGGGGGTCTCCTACAATGAGCAGTTCTTC	CASSYQGVSYNEQFF
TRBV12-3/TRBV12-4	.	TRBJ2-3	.	TGTGCCAGCAGCCACCGAGGCTCCCCCACAGATACGCAGTATTTT	CASSHRGSPTDTQYF
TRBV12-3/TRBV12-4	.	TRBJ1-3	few	TGTGCCGCCTCTACATGGGCTGGAAACACCATATATTTT	CAASTWAGNTIYF
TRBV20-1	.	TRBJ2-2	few	TGCAGTGCTAGAGATCTTAGTACCGGGGAGCTGTTTTTT	CSARDLSTGELFF
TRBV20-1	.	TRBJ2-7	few	TGCAGTGCGCGCCCTCGCGGCTACGAGCAGTACTTC	CSARPRGYEQYF
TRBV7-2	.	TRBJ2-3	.	TGTGCCAGCAGCTATAGGGCGACCCAACACACGACATCCCGGATCACAGATACGCAGTATTTT	CASSYRATQHTTSRITDTQYF
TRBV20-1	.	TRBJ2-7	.	TGCAGTGCTAGAGCCCCGGGACGACCTGAGGAGTACTTC	CSARAPGRPEEYF
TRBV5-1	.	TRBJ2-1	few	TGCGCCAGCAGCTCGATACTCTCGGGTGGGAATGAGCAGTTCTTC	CASSSILSGGNEQFF
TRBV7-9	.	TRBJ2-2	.	TGTGCCCCAGGCAGGCCGACCGGGGAGCTGTTTTTT	CAPGRPTGELFF
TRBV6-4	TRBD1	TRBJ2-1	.	TGTGCCAGCAGTGACTCTTGCCGGGACAGGTACAATGAGCAGTTCTTC	CASSDSCRDRYNEQFF
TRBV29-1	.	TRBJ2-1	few	TGCAGCCTTGAGACGGGCGAGCAGTTCTTC	CSLETGEQFF
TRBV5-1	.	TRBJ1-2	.	TGCGCCAGCAGCGGCCGCGGGACGGCTAACTATGGCTACACCTTC	CASSGRGTANYGYTF
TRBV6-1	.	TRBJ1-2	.	TGTGCCAGCAGTGTCACAGGGATTGGAAACTATGGCTACACCTTC	CASSVTGIGNYGYTF
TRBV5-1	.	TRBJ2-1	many	TGCGCCAGCAGCTTGGGGCAGGGTCTGAATGAGCAGTTCTTC	CASSLGQGLNEQFF
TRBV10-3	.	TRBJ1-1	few	TGTGCCATCAGTGAGCGGCATGGTGAAGCTTTCTTT	CAISERHGEAFF
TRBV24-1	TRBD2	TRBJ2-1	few	TGTGCCACCAGGAGCGGGACCCACAATGAGCAGTTCTTC	CATRSGTHNEQFF
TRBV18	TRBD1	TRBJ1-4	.	TGTGCCAGCTCACCACAGCAGGGGGCGCAAACTAATGAAAAACTGTTTTTT	CASSPQQGAQTNEKLFF
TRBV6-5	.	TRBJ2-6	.	TGTGCCAGCAGTTACTCCCAACAGGGCTCTGGGGCCAACGTCCTGACTTTC	CASSYSQQGSGANVLTF
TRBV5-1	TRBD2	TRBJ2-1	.	TGCGCCAGCAGCCCCCCGGTAGCGGGAGACGGAGAGCAGTTCTTC	CASSPPVAGDGEQFF